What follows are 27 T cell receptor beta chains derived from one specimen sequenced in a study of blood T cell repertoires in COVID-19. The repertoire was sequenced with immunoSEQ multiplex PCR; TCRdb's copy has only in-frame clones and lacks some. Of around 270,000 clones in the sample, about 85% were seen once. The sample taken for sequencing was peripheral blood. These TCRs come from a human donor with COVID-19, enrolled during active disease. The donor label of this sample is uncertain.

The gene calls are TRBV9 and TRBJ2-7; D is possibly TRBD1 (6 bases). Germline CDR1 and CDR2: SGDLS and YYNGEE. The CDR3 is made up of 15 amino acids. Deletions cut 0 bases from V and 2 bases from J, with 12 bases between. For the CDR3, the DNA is TGTGCCAGCAGCGTAGCTGTGGGACATCCCTACGAGCAGTACTTC. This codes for CASSVAVGHPYEQYF.

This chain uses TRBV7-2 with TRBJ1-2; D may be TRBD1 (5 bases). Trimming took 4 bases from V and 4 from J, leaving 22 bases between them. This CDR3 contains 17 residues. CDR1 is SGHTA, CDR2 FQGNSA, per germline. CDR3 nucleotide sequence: TGTGCCAGCAGCTCCCGGGACGGACCGCGGGGTGGCTATGGCTACACCTTC. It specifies CASSSRDGPRGGYGYTF. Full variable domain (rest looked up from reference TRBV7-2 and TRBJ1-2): GAGVSQSPSNKVTEKGKDVELRCDPISGHTALYWYRQSLGQGLEFLIYFQGNSAPDKSGLPSDRFSAERTGGSVSTLTIQRTQQEDSAVYLCASSSRDGPRGGYGYTFGSGTRLTVV.

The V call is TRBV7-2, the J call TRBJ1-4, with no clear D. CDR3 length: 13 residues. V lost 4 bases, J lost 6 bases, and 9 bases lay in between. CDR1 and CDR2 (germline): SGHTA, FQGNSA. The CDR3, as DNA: TGTGCCAGCAGCTCCGGGATCTATGAAAAACTGTTTTTT. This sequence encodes CASSSGIYEKLFF.

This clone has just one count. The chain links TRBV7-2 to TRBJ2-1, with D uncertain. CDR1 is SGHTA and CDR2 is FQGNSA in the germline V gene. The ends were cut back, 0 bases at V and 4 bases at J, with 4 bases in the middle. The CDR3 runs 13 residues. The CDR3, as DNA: TGTGCCAGCAGCTTAGCCCAATACAATGAGCAGTTCTTC. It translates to CASSLAQYNEQFF.

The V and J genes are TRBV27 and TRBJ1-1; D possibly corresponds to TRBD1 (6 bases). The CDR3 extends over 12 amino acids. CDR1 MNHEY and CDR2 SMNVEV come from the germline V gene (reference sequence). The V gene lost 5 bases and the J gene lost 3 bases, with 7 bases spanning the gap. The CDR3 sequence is CASSTGYTEAFF. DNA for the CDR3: TGTGCCAGCAGTACAGGGTACACTGAAGCTTTCTTT.

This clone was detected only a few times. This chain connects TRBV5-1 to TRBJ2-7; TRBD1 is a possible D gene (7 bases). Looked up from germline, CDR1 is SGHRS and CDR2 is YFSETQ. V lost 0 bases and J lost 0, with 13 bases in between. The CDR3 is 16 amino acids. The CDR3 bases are TGCGCCAGCAGCTTGGGCGGGACAGTGAGCTCCTACGAGCAGTACTTC. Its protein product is CASSLGGTVSSYEQYF.

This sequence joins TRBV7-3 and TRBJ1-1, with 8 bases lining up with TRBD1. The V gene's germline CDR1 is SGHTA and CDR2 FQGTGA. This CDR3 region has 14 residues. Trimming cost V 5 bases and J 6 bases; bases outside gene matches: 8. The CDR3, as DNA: TGTGCCAGCAGCCCAGCGACAGGGGTGGCTGAAGCTTTCTTT. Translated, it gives CASSPATGVAEAFF.

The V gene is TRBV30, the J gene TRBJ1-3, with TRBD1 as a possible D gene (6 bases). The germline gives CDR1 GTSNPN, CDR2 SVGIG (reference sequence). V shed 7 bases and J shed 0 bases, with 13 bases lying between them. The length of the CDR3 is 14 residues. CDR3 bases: TGTGCCTTCGGGACATCCAGCTCTGGAAACACCATATATTTT. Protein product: CAFGTSSSGNTIYF. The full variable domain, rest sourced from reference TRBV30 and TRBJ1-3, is SQTIHQWPATLVQPVGSPLSLECTVEGTSNPNLYWYRQAAGRGLQLLFYSVGIGQISSEVPQNLSASRPQDRQFILSSKKLLLSDSGFYLCAFGTSSSGNTIYFGEGSWLTVV.

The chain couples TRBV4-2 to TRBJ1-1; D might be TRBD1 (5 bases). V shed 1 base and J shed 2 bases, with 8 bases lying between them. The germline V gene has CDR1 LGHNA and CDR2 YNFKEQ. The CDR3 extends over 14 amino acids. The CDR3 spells CASSQGQGNTEAFF. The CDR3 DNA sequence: TGTGCCAGCAGCCAAGGGCAGGGAAACACTGAAGCTTTCTTT.

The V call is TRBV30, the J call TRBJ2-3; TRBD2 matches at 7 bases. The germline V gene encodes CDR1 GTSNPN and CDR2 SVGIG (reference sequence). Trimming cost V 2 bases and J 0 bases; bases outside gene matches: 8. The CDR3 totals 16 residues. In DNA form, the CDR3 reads TGTGCCTGGAGTACGCTACTAGCGTACAGCACAGATACGCAGTATTTT. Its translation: CAWSTLLAYSTDTQYF.

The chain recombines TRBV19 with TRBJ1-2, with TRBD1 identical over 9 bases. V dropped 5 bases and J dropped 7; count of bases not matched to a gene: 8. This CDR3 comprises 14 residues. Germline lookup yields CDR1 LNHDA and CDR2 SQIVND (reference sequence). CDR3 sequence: CASSPGQGPPGYTF. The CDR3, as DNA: TGTGCCAGTAGTCCGGGACAGGGCCCTCCTGGCTACACCTTC. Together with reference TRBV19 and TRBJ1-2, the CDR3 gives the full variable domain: DGGITQSPKYLFRKEGQNVTLSCEQNLNHDAMYWYRQDPGQGLRLIYYSQIVNDFQKGDIAEGYSVSREKKESFPLTVTSAQKNPTAFYLCASSPGQGPPGYTFGSGTRLTVV.

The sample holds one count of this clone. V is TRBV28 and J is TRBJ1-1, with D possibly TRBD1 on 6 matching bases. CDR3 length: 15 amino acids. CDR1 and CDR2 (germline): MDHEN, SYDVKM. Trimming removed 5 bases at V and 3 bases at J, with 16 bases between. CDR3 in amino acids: CASSGYRVGYTEAFF. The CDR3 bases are TGTGCCAGCAGTGGATACAGGGTAGGGTACACTGAAGCTTTCTTT.

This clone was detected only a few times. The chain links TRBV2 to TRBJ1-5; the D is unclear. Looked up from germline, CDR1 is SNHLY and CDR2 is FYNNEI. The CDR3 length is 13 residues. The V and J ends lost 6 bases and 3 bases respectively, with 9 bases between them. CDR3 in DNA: TGTGCCAGCAGGATCACAGACAATCAGCCCCAGCATTTT. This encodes CASRITDNQPQHF.

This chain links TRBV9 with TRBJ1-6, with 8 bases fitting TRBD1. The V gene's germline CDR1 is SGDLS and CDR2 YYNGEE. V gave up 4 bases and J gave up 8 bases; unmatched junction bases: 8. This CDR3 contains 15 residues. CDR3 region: CASSRSSGGDSPLHF. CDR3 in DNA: TGTGCCAGCAGCCGGTCCTCAGGGGGCGATTCACCCCTCCACTTT.

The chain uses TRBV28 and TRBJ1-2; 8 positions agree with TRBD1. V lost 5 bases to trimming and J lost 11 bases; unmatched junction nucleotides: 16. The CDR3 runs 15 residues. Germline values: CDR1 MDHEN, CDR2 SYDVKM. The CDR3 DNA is TGTGCCAGCAGTCCCCTAGACACAGACAGGGGCCTTTACACCTTC. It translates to CASSPLDTDRGLYTF.

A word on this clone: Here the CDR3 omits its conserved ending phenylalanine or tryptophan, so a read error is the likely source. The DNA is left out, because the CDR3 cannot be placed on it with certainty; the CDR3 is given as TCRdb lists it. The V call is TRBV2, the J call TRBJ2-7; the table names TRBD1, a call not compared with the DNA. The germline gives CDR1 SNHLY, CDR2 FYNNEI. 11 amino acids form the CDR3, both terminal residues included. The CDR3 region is CASSEGATLPM.

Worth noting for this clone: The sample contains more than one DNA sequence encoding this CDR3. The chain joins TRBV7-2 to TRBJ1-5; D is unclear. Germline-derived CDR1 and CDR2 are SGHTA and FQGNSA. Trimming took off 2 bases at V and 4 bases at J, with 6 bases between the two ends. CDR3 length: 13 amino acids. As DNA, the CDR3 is TGTGCCAGCAGCTTATCCGGGAATCAGCCCCAGCATTTT. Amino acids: CASSLSGNQPQHF.

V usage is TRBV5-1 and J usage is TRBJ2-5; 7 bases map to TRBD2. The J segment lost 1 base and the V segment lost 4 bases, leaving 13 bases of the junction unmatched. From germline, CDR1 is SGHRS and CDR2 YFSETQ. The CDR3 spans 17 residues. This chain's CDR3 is CASSRSLGTGGQETQYF. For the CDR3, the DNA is TGCGCCAGCAGCCGTTCCCTCGGGACGGGGGGCCAAGAGACCCAGTACTTC.

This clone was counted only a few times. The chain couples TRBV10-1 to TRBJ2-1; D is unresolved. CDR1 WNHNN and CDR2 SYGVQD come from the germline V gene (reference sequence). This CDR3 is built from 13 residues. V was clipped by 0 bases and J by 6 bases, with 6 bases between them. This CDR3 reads CASSESRRNEQFF. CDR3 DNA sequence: TGCGCCAGCAGTGAGTCGAGGCGCAATGAGCAGTTCTTC.

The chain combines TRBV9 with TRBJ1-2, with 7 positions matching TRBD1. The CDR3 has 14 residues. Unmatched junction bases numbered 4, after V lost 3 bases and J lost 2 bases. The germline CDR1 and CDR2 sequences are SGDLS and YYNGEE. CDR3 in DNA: TGTGCCAGCAGCGCCCCGGACAGGAACTATGGCTACACCTTC. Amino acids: CASSAPDRNYGYTF.

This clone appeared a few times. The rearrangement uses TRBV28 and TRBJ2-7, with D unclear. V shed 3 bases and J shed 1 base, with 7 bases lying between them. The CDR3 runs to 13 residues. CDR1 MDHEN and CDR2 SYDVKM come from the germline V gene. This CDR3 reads CASSFRSSYEQYF. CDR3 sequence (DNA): TGTGCCAGCAGTTTTCGGTCTTCCTACGAGCAGTACTTC.

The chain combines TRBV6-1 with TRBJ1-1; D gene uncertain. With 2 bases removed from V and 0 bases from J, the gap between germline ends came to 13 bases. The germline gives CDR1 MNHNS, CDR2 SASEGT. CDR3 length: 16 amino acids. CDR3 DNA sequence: TGTGCCAGCAGTGAATTAGAAATACTTGTGAACACTGAAGCTTTCTTT. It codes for CASSELEILVNTEAFF.

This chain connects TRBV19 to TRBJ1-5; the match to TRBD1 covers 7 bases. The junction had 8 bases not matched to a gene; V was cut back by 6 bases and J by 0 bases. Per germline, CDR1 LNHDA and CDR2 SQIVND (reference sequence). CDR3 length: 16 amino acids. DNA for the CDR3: TGTGCCAGTAGACCCCCCGGACAGGATAGCAATCAGCCCCAGCATTTT. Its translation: CASRPPGQDSNQPQHF.

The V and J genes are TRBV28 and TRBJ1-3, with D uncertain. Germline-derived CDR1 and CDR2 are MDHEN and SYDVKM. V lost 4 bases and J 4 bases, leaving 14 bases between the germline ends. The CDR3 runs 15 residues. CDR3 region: CASSSFTRSGNTIYF. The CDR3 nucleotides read TGTGCCAGCAGTTCTTTCACTCGCTCGGGAAACACCATATATTTT.

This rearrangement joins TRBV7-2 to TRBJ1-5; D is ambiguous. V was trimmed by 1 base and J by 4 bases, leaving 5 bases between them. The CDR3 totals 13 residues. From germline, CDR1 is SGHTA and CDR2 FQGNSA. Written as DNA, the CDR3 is TGTGCCAGCAGCTTAGTGTATAATCAGCCCCAGCATTTT. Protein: CASSLVYNQPQHF.

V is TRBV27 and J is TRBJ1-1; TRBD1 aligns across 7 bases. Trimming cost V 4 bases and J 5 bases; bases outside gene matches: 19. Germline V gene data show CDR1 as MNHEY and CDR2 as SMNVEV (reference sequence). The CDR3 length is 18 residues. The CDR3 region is CASSSFGSRAGGHTEAFF. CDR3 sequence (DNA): TGTGCCAGCAGTTCCTTCGGTTCTCGGGCAGGGGGTCATACTGAAGCTTTCTTT.

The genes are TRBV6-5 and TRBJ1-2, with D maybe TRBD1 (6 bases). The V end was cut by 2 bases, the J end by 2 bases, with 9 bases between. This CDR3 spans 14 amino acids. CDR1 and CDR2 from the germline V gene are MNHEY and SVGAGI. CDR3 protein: CASSYLDRNYGYTF. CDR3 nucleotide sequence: TGTGCCAGCAGTTACCTTGACAGGAACTATGGCTACACCTTC.